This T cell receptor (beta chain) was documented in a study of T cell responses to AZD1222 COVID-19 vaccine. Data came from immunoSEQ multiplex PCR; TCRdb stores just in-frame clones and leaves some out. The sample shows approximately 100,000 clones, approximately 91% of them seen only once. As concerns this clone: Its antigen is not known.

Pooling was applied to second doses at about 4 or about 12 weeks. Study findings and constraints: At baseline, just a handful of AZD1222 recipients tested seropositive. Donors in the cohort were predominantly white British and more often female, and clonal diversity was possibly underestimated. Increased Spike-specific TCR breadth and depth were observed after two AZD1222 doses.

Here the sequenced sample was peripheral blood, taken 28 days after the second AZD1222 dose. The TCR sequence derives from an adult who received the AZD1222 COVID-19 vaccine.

The CDR3 region is CASSGQGPPDQPQHF. CDR3 sequence (DNA): TGTGCCAGCAGCGGACAGGGGCCGCCGGATCAGCCCCAGCATTTT. The chain recombines TRBV2 with TRBJ1-5; 9 bases line up with TRBD1. There are 15 residues in the CDR3. Germline assignment: CDR1 SNHLY and CDR2 FYNNEI. J gave up 5 bases and V 6 bases, and 8 bases lay outside the gene matches.